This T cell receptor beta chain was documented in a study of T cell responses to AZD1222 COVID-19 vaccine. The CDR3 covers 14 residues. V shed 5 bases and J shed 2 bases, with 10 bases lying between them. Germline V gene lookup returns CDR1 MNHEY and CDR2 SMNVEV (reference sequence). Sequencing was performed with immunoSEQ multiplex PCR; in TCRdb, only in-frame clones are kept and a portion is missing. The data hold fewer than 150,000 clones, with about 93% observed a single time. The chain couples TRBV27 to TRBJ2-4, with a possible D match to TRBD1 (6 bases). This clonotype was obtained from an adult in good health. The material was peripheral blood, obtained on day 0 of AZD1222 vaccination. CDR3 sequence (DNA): TGTGCCAGCAGTACACAGGGCCCCAAAAACATTCAGTACTTC. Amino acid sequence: CASSTQGPKNIQYF.